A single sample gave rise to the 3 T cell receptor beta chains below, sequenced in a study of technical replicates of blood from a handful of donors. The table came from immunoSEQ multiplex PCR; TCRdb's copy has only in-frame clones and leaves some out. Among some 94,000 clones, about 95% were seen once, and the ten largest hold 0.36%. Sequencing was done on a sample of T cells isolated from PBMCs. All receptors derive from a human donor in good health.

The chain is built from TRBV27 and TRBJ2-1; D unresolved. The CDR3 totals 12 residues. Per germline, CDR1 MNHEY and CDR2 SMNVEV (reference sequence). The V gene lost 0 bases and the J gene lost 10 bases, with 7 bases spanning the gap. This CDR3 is CASSLSGREQFF. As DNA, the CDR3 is TGTGCCAGCAGTTTATCGGGCCGCGAGCAGTTCTTC.

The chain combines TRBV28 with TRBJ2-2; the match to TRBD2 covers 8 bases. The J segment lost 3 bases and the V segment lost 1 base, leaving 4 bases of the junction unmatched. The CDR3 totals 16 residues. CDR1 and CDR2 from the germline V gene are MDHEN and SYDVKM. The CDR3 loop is CASSLLGAGDTGELFF. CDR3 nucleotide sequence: TGTGCCAGCAGTTTATTGGGAGCGGGGGACACCGGGGAGCTGTTTTTT. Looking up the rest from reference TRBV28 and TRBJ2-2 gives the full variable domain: DVKVTQSSRYLVKRTGEKVFLECVQDMDHENMFWYRQDPGLGLRLIYFSYDVKMKEKGDIPEGYSVSREKKERFSLILESASTNQTSMYLCASSLLGAGDTGELFFGEGSRLTVL.

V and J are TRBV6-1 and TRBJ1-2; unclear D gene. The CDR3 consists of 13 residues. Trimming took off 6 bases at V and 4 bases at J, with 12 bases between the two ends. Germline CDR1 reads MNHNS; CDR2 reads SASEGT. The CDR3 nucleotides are TGTGCCAGCAGGGGCCTCCCTACCTATGGCTACACCTTC. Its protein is CASRGLPTYGYTF.